The 14 T cell receptor beta chains presented below share a single source sample, sequenced in a study of shared clonotypes between healthy human individuals. Repertoires were generated with immunoSEQ multiplex PCR, while TCRdb's copy carries only in-frame clones and drops some. The sample holds under 850,000 clones, almost 95% seen once. Terminally differentiated effector memory CD45RA+ cells were left out of the naive CD8 fraction, which was CD45RO-negative and positively selected for CCR7. The sequenced material came from naive CD8+ T cells sorted from blood. These receptors all stem from a man aged 25 to 40 in good health.

V gene TRBV14 combines with J gene TRBJ2-1; D possibly matches TRBD1 or TRBD2 (5 bases each). CDR3 size: 15 residues. Trimming took off 3 bases at V and 8 bases at J, with 17 bases between the two ends. Germline-derived CDR1 and CDR2 are SGHDN and FVKESK. The CDR3 loop is CASSHLGTDLDEQFF. The CDR3 DNA sequence: TGTGCCAGCAGCCACCTCGGGACCGACCTAGATGAGCAGTTCTTC. The whole variable domain, filled in from reference TRBV14 and TRBJ2-1, reads EAGVTQFPSHSVIEKGQTVTLRCDPISGHDNLYWYRRVMGKEIKFLLHFVKESKQDESGMPNNRFLAERTGGTYSTLKVQPAELEDSGVYFCASSHLGTDLDEQFFGPGTRLTVL.

The V gene is TRBV29-1, the J gene TRBJ2-2; 9 nucleotides match TRBD1. Unmatched junction bases numbered 7, after V lost 5 bases and J lost 0 bases. CDR1 and CDR2 (germline): SQVTM, ANQGSEA. This CDR3 region has 16 residues. The CDR3 nucleotides are TGCAGCGTTCTACCAACAGGGGGCGCGAACACCGGGGAGCTGTTTTTT. Protein: CSVLPTGGANTGELFF.

The chain joins TRBV29-1 to TRBJ2-5, with D possibly TRBD1 on 5 matching bases. Germline CDR1 reads SQVTM; CDR2 reads ANQGSEA. This CDR3 is 15 amino acids long. Trimming pared 0 bases from V and 5 bases from J, leaving 16 bases between. Here the CDR3 reads CSVEDQAGIWETQYF. The CDR3 nucleotides read TGCAGCGTTGAAGATCAAGCAGGGATCTGGGAGACCCAGTACTTC.

The chain carries TRBV23-1 and TRBJ2-3; the D is unclear. TRBV23-1 is noted as an ORF with a role that remains uncertain. The CDR3 length is 19 residues. V dropped 0 bases and J dropped 0 bases, with 19 bases sitting between them. Here the CDR3 DNA reads TGCGCCAGCAGTCAATCATGCGGCCTCGACCCTTCTAGCACAGATACGCAGTATTTT. This encodes CASSQSCGLDPSSTDTQYF.

J is TRBJ1-4 and V is TRBV25-1, with D perhaps TRBD1 (5 bases). The V gene lost 7 bases and the J gene lost 7 bases, with 10 bases spanning the gap. The CDR3 runs to 12 residues. Germline CDR1 and CDR2: MGHDK and SYGVNS. CDR3 in amino acids: CASTGTFEKLFF. CDR3 DNA sequence: TGTGCCAGCACTGGGACGTTTGAAAAACTGTTTTTT.

The chain is built from TRBV30 and TRBJ2-7; D is possibly TRBD1 (6 bases). The CDR3 is 13 amino acids. Germline-derived CDR1 and CDR2 are GTSNPN and SVGIG (reference sequence). V shed 6 bases and J shed 0 bases, with 12 bases lying between them. CDR3 coding DNA: TGTGCCTGTGGACAGCCTAACTCCTACGAGCAGTACTTC. It is translated as CACGQPNSYEQYF.

The chain links TRBV6-6 to TRBJ2-1; 10 nucleotides align to TRBD2. After removal of 5 bases from V and 4 bases from J, the junction contained 5 bases not matched to a gene. Germline CDR1 MNHNY, CDR2 SVGAGI (reference sequence). The CDR3 is 15 amino acids. The CDR3 nucleotides are TGTGCCAGCAGTCCGACTAGCGGGTTATACAATGAGCAGTTCTTC. This sequence encodes CASSPTSGLYNEQFF.

This chain uses TRBV7-9 with TRBJ1-2; D might be TRBD1 (5 bases). CDR1 and CDR2 from the germline V gene are SEHNR and FQNEAQ (reference sequence). Trimming took off 8 bases at V and 5 bases at J, with 12 bases between the two ends. The CDR3 runs to 12 residues. The CDR3 DNA follows: TGTGCCAGCTGGGGCTCGGGGTATGGCTACACCTTC. Translating gives CASWGSGYGYTF.

Notes on this clone: One base separates it from a far larger clone, so it is likely a read error. The V call is TRBV7-3, the J call TRBJ2-7, with D possibly being TRBD1 (5 bases). Per germline, CDR1 SGHTA and CDR2 FQGTGA. The V and J ends lost 2 bases and 0 bases respectively, with 11 bases between them. CDR3 length: 15 amino acids. DNA of the CDR3: TGTGCCAGCAGCTTAGAAGGGGCTAGCTCCTACGAGCAGTACTTC. The encoded protein is CASSLEGASSYEQYF.

V gene TRBV6-1 combines with J gene TRBJ2-7; a weak D match, TRBD2 (7 bases). The CDR3 is 14 amino acids. CDR1 MNHNS and CDR2 SASEGT come from the germline V gene. V dropped 6 bases and J dropped 2 bases, with 14 bases sitting between them. CDR3 residues: CASSLAGATYEQYF. For the CDR3, the DNA is TGTGCCAGCAGCCTTGCGGGGGCCACCTACGAGCAGTACTTC.

The chain links TRBV4-3 to TRBJ1-2; a possible D gene is TRBD1 (6 bases). V lost 0 bases, J lost 4 bases, and 9 bases lay in between. Germline V CDR1 and CDR2: LGHNA, YSLEER. The CDR3 contains 14 residues. The CDR3 sequence is CASSQDTGAYGYTF. The CDR3 DNA follows: TGCGCCAGCAGCCAAGATACGGGGGCCTATGGCTACACCTTC.

As concerns this clone: Other nucleotide sequences in the sample specify the same CDR3. The chain joins TRBV28 to TRBJ2-7; D not certain. The CDR3 contains 13 residues. V gave up 2 bases and J gave up 3 bases, with 8 bases separating them. Germline V gives CDR1 MDHEN, CDR2 SYDVKM. The CDR3 sequence: CASSLGQVYEQYF. CDR3 DNA sequence: TGTGCCAGCAGTTTAGGGCAGGTCTACGAGCAGTACTTC. Supplemented by reference TRBV28 and TRBJ2-7, the full variable domain reads DVKVTQSSRYLVKRTGEKVFLECVQDMDHENMFWYRQDPGLGLRLIYFSYDVKMKEKGDIPEGYSVSREKKERFSLILESASTNQTSMYLCASSLGQVYEQYFGPGTRLTVT.

J is TRBJ2-5 and V is TRBV7-9; D might be TRBD1 or TRBD2, each matching 5 bases. The CDR3 runs 15 residues. CDR1 and CDR2 (germline): SEHNR, FQNEAQ (reference sequence). V was clipped by 5 bases and J by 2 bases, with 15 bases between them. In DNA form, the CDR3 reads TGTGCCAGCAGCCTAGACGGGACGTTTCAAGAGACCCAGTACTTC. It translates to CASSLDGTFQETQYF.

The genes are TRBV11-3 and TRBJ2-7, with unresolved D. CDR1 is SGHNT and CDR2 is YENEEA in the germline V gene. Trimming cost V 2 bases and J 3 bases, with 14 bases left between them. The CDR3 covers 15 residues. CDR3 loop: CASSLRTAESYEQYF. In DNA, the CDR3 is TGTGCCAGCAGCTTACGAACAGCAGAAAGCTACGAGCAGTACTTC.